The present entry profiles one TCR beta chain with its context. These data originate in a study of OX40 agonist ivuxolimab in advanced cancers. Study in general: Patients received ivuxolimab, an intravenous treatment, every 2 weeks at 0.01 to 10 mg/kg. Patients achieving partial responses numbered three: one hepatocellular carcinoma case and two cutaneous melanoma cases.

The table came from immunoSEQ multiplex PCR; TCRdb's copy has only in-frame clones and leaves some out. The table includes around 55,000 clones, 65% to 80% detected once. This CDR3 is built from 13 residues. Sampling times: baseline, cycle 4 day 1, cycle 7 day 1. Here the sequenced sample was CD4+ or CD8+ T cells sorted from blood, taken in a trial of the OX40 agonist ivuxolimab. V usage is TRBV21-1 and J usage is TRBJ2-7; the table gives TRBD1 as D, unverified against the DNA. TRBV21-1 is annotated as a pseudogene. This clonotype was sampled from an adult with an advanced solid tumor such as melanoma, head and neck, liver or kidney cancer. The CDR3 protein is CASRKGQGYEQYF. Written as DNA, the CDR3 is TGTGCCAGCAGAAAAGGACAGGGGTACGAGCAGTACTTC.